This TCR beta chain came from a study of shared clonotypes between healthy human individuals. V lost 2 bases and J lost 4, with 5 bases in between. There are 12 residues in the CDR3. Germline CDR1 and CDR2: SGHTA and FQGNSA. Remarks on this clone: Additional DNA sequences in this sample encode the identical CDR3.

Here immunoSEQ multiplex PCR was the method, and the copy in TCRdb shows in-frame clones only, minus some. In the table there are about 2.3 million clones, approximately 93% of which are singletons. The clonotype was recovered from a man aged 18 to 30 in good health. Some clones in this sample may be carry-over from other donors' samples. J is TRBJ2-5 and V is TRBV7-2; D ambiguous. The sample comprised naive CD4+ T cells from PBMCs. Subset meaning: CD45RA+ positively selected. Written as DNA, the CDR3 is TGTGCCAGCAGCTTATTGAGAGAGACCCAGTACTTC. Translating it yields CASSLLRETQYF. The full variable domain, with the rest looked up from reference TRBV7-2 and TRBJ2-5, is GAGVSQSPSNKVTEKGKDVELRCDPISGHTALYWYRQSLGQGLEFLIYFQGNSAPDKSGLPSDRFSAERTGGSVSTLTIQRTQQEDSAVYLCASSLLRETQYFGPGTRLLVL.